This passage covers 3 T cell receptor beta chains from one sample sequenced in a study of blood T cell repertoires in COVID-19. The data were produced by immunoSEQ multiplex PCR, yet TCRdb's version contains in-frame clones alone and is incomplete. The table lists 110,000 or so clones, approximately 84% of them singletons, with around 8.5% in the top ten. The sequencing input was peripheral blood. The origin of the receptors is a woman between 35 and 50 years old with acute or convalescent COVID-19.

This chain connects TRBV4-2 to TRBJ2-3; TRBD1 might be the D (6 bases). This CDR3 has 15 residues. The germline CDR1 and CDR2 sequences are LGHNA and YNFKEQ. V dropped 4 bases and J dropped 5 bases, with 16 bases sitting between them. The CDR3 DNA is TGTGCCAGCAGCCTTAATCTGGGGGCCAAAGATACGCAGTATTTT. Amino acid sequence: CASSLNLGAKDTQYF.

The genes are TRBV4-2 and TRBJ2-7; 7 bases are a match to TRBD1. The CDR3 loop spans 14 amino acids. V lost 1 base, J lost 5 bases, and 5 bases stayed unmatched. Germline V gene sequence: CDR1 LGHNA, CDR2 YNFKEQ. The CDR3: CASSQGGQVDEQYF. In DNA form, the CDR3 reads TGTGCCAGCAGCCAAGGTGGACAGGTCGACGAGCAGTACTTC.

The chain employs TRBV3-1 (or the pseudogene TRBV3-2) and TRBJ2-5; 7 bases line up with TRBD1. This CDR3 contains 18 residues. From germline, CDR1 is LGHDT and CDR2 YNNKEL (reference sequence). J lost 2 bases, V lost 1 base, and 13 bases had no gene match. The CDR3 DNA reads TGTGCCAGCAGCCAAGCCCGGACAGGAGACAATAAGCAAGAGACCCAGTACTTC. Translation gives CASSQARTGDNKQETQYF.